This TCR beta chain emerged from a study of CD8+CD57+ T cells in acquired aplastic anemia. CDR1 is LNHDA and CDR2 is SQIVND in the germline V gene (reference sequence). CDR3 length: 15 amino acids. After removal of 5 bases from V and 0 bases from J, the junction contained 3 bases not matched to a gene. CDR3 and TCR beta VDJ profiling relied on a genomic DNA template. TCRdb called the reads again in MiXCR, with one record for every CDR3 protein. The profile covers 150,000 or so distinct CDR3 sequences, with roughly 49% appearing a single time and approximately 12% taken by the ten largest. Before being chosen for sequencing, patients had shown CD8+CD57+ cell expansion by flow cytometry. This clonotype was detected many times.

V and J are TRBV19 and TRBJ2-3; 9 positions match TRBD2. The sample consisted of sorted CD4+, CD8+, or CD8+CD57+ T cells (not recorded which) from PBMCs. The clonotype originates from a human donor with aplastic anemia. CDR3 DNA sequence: TGTGCCAGTAGTGTGACTAGCGGAAGCACAGATACGCAGTATTTT. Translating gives CASSVTSGSTDTQYF.